The 17 T cell receptor beta chains below come from one sample, sequenced in a study of blood T cell repertoires in COVID-19. TCRdb keeps only in-frame clones here, not all; method: immunoSEQ multiplex PCR. The sample has 130,000 or so clones, 75% to 90% seen once. The sequencing input was peripheral blood. These receptors originate from a man aged 35-49 years with acute or convalescent COVID-19.

The CDR3 is CASRERTGNQPQHF. As DNA, the CDR3 is TGTGCCAGCAGGGAACGGACAGGCAATCAGCCCCAGCATTTT. The chain is built from TRBV6-6 and TRBJ1-5; a possible D gene is TRBD1 (6 bases). Germline assignment: CDR1 MNHNY and CDR2 SVGAGI (reference sequence). The CDR3 consists of 14 residues. Trimming shortened V by 6 bases and J by 2 bases, and 11 bases separated the two germline ends.

The DNA of the CDR3 is TGTGCCAGCAGACGCAAGGGGACAGGGGTGAATGAGCAGTTCTTC. Its protein product is CASRRKGTGVNEQFF. The V and J genes are TRBV7-3 and TRBJ2-1, with 10 nucleotides matching TRBD1. J lost 7 bases, V lost 6 bases, and 9 bases had no gene match. The germline V gene has CDR1 SGHTA and CDR2 FQGTGA. This CDR3 region has 15 residues.

This clone turned up a few times. This chain links TRBV15 with TRBJ2-7, with D unresolved. Germline V gene lookup returns CDR1 LNHNV and CDR2 YYDKDF (reference sequence). CDR3 length: 13 amino acids. With 3 bases removed from V and 3 bases from J, the gap between germline ends came to 9 bases. The CDR3 nucleotides are TGTGCCACCAGCAGGGAGCTATACTACGAGCAGTACTTC. Translated: CATSRELYYEQYF. Full variable domain (rest looked up from reference TRBV15 and TRBJ2-7): DAMVIQNPRYQVTQFGKPVTLSCSQTLNHNVMYWYQQKSSQAPKLLFHYYDKDFNNEADTPDNFQSRRPNTSFCFLDIRSPGLGDTAMYLCATSRELYYEQYFGPGTRLTVT.

The chain has TRBV19 and TRBJ1-3; D is uncertain. Germline CDR1 reads LNHDA; CDR2 reads SQIVND (reference sequence). CDR3 length: 15 residues. V was cut by 5 bases and J by 0 bases, with 11 bases left in between. The DNA for the CDR3 is TGTGCCAGTAGTCGGGGAGTCGGCTCTGGAAACACCATATATTTT. Protein sequence: CASSRGVGSGNTIYF.

The rearrangement links TRBV10-3 to TRBJ2-4; TRBD2 agrees at 7 bases. The CDR3 is 16 amino acids. V trimming: 7 bases; J trimming: 0 bases; junction bases outside the gene matches: 9. CDR1 and CDR2 from the germline V gene are ENHRY and SYGVKD. CDR3 in amino acids: CAIKGGGGEAKNIQYF. The CDR3 nucleotides are TGTGCCATCAAGGGCGGGGGTGGCGAAGCCAAAAACATTCAGTACTTC.

The chain recombines TRBV3-1 (or the pseudogene TRBV3-2) with TRBJ2-1; 13 bases fit TRBD2. Germline values: CDR1 LGHDT, CDR2 YNNKEL (reference sequence). With V trimmed by 4 bases and J by 7 bases, 4 bases remained unmatched. This CDR3 region has 15 residues. In DNA form, the CDR3 reads TGTGCCAGCAGCCCGGGACTAGCGGGAAAGAATGAGCAGTTCTTC. Protein: CASSPGLAGKNEQFF.

The chain recombines TRBV7-3 with TRBJ2-3, with D perhaps matching TRBD1 (5 bases). The germline V and J ends were trimmed by 2 bases and 0 bases, with 9 bases remaining between them. This CDR3 spans 15 amino acids. The germline V gene encodes CDR1 SGHTA and CDR2 FQGTGA. CDR3 coding DNA: TGTGCCAGCAGCTTAGCAGGGTATAGCACAGATACGCAGTATTTT. This gives the protein CASSLAGYSTDTQYF.

The sample holds a few counts of this clone. V and J are TRBV5-1 and TRBJ1-2; D possibly corresponds to TRBD1 (6 bases). V lost 7 bases, J lost 5 bases, and 24 bases lay in between. Germline values: CDR1 SGHRS, CDR2 YFSETQ. CDR3 length: 16 amino acids. The CDR3 sequence: CASYEQGMGPMYGYTF. The DNA for the CDR3 is TGCGCCAGCTATGAACAGGGAATGGGGCCTATGTATGGCTACACCTTC.

This chain links TRBV5-4 with TRBJ2-1, with 8 positions matching TRBD2. Germline-derived CDR1 and CDR2 are SGHNT and YYREEE (reference sequence). J was trimmed by 2 bases and V by 7 bases; bases with no gene match: 8. The CDR3 runs 15 residues. This CDR3 is CASRPSSGTYNEQFF. CDR3 bases: TGTGCCAGCCGTCCGAGTAGCGGGACCTACAATGAGCAGTTCTTC.

The chain recombines TRBV29-1 with TRBJ2-7, with D perhaps TRBD2 (6 bases). The germline gives CDR1 SQVTM, CDR2 ANQGSEA. The ends were cut back, 5 bases at V and 1 base at J, with 12 bases in the middle. This CDR3 is 13 amino acids long. The CDR3 sequence: CSVTGVTSYEQYF. The CDR3 coding sequence is TGCAGCGTTACGGGAGTCACATCCTACGAGCAGTACTTC.

This chain links TRBV19 with TRBJ2-7, with D perhaps TRBD1 (5 bases). CDR1 LNHDA and CDR2 SQIVND come from the germline V gene (reference sequence). Deletions cut 3 bases from V and 2 bases from J, with 8 bases between. The CDR3 is 13 residues long. CDR3 sequence reads: CASSMAGTYEQYF. The DNA for the CDR3 is TGTGCCAGTAGTATGGCAGGGACCTACGAGCAGTACTTC.

The V and J genes are TRBV6-5 and TRBJ1-2; D is undetermined. CDR1 MNHEY and CDR2 SVGAGI come from the germline V gene. The CDR3 covers 15 residues. V was trimmed by 7 bases and J by 1 base, leaving 16 bases between them. The CDR3 DNA is TGTGCCAGCAACCAAGCTATACAGATTAACTATGGCTACACCTTC. This encodes CASNQAIQINYGYTF.

This clone has more than one count but fewer than ten. The chain uses TRBV4-1 and TRBJ2-2, with a weak D call TRBD1 (5 bases). Looked up from germline, CDR1 is MGHRA and CDR2 is YSYEKL. V was cut by 5 bases and J by 0 bases, with 10 bases left in between. There are 15 residues in the CDR3. The CDR3 is CASSTRQSNTGELFF. The CDR3 nucleotides read TGCGCCAGCAGCACCCGACAGTCGAACACCGGGGAGCTGTTTTTT.

This clone was observed a few times. The chain couples TRBV7-2 to TRBJ2-2, with TRBD2 matching over 8 bases. After removal of 5 bases from V and 7 bases from J, the junction contained 6 bases not matched to a gene. Germline V gene lookup returns CDR1 SGHTA and CDR2 FQGNSA. This CDR3 is built from 14 residues. CDR3 sequence (DNA): TGTGCCAGCAGCCCCACGGGGGGGATCGGGGAGCTGTTTTTT. Residues: CASSPTGGIGELFF.

The CDR3 spells CASSYSPERGGEGSPLHF. The CDR3 DNA reads TGTGCCAGCAGTTACTCCCCAGAACGAGGGGGCGAGGGTTCACCCCTCCACTTT. The V call is TRBV6-7, the J call TRBJ1-6; 7 nucleotides line up with TRBD1. TRBV6-7 is known as an ORF, though its function is uncertain. CDR3 length: 18 amino acids. The junction had 14 bases not matched to a gene; V was cut back by 0 bases and J by 9 bases.

The chain recombines TRBV30 with TRBJ2-7; possible D gene TRBD2, 6 bases. The V and J ends lost 1 base and 7 bases respectively, with 23 bases between them. From germline, CDR1 is GTSNPN and CDR2 SVGIG (reference sequence). The CDR3 contains 16 residues. The CDR3 sequence is CAWSGPGTEGLGEQYF. DNA of the CDR3: TGTGCCTGGAGTGGCCCTGGGACGGAGGGTTTAGGGGAGCAGTACTTC.

This clone was seen more than once but under ten times. This sequence joins TRBV3-1 (or the pseudogene TRBV3-2) and TRBJ1-2; TRBD1 aligns across 8 bases. V shed 4 bases, J shed 4 bases, and the junction held 11 bases outside the gene matches. The CDR3 runs to 16 residues. Germline V gives CDR1 LGHDT, CDR2 YNNKEL (reference sequence). Written as DNA, the CDR3 is TGTGCCAGCAGCCTTTCAACGGGACAGGCGAGCTATGGCTACACCTTC. Its protein is CASSLSTGQASYGYTF.